The 5 T cell receptor beta chains listed next were all sequenced from one sample in a study of molecular identifiers for immune sequencing clone quantification. One entry per CDR3 protein results from TCRdb running MiXCR on the PCR reads. The sample records more than 10,000 distinct CDR3 sequences, over 20% being singletons. Sequencing used naive CD8+ T cells from blood, with Jurkat cell RNA spiked in. Noted subset: FACS-sorted CD8+CD4-CCR7+CD45RA+ naive T cells. These receptors all come from a human donor in good health. Some libraries in this study had Jurkat cell RNA spiked in.

This clonotype was counted at least ten times. V is TRBV5-8 and J is TRBJ2-7; 14 bases are shared with TRBD2. Germline V lookup: CDR1 SGHTS, CDR2 YDEGEE. J was trimmed by 5 bases and V by 4 bases; bases with no gene match: 11. The CDR3 sequence is 17 residues long. CDR3 loop: CASSLNYGTSGSHEQYF. The CDR3 DNA reads as TGTGCCAGCAGCCTAAACTACGGGACTAGCGGGAGCCACGAGCAGTACTTC.

This clonotype is medium-sized within its sample. The chain has TRBV20-1 and TRBJ2-5, with D maybe TRBD2 (6 bases). The V end lost 3 bases, the J end lost 4 bases, and 18 bases lay between the germline ends. CDR1 and CDR2 from the germline V gene are DFQATT and SNEGSKA (reference sequence). The CDR3 sequence is 15 residues long. The CDR3 DNA reads as TGCAGTGCTAGCGGCGGCGGGGCGTTTTTAGAGACCCAGTACTTC. It is translated as CSASGGGAFLETQYF.

This clonotype is medium-sized within its sample. This chain links TRBV6-5 with TRBJ2-2; D might be TRBD1 (5 bases). Looked up from germline, CDR1 is MNHEY and CDR2 is SVGAGI. The CDR3 totals 13 residues. V lost 4 bases and J 4 bases, leaving 7 bases between the germline ends. CDR3 protein: CASSSQVTGELFF. DNA of the CDR3: TGTGCCAGCAGTTCACAGGTCACCGGGGAGCTGTTTTTT.

In the case of this clonotype: A single base separates this from a much larger clone, so it may be a read error. The CDR3 ends on some other residue instead of the conserved phenylalanine or tryptophan, so this is likely a read error. The V and J genes are TRBV4-3 and TRBJ1-2, with a tentative D call TRBD1 (6 bases). This CDR3 comprises 14 residues. V was pared by 0 bases and J by 4 bases, with 9 bases between. Germline-derived CDR1 and CDR2 are LGHNA and YSLEER. CDR3 coding DNA: TGCGCCAGCAGCCAAGAGGGGGCGGGCTATGGCTACACCCTC. Protein product: CASSQEGAGYGYTL.

This clonotype ranks as medium-sized. This chain uses TRBV28 with TRBJ1-5; TRBD1 aligns across 8 bases. With V trimmed by 6 bases and J by 4 bases, 5 bases remained unmatched. Germline V gene lookup returns CDR1 MDHEN and CDR2 SYDVKM. The CDR3 has 14 amino acids. CDR3 DNA sequence: TGTGCCAGCAGGGTGGACAGGGCAAATCAGCCCCAGCATTTT. The encoded protein is CASRVDRANQPQHF.